Listed below are T cell receptor beta chains from one sample, sequenced in a study of early T cells in non-severe SARS-CoV-2 infection. Each CDR3 protein gets one entry after TCRdb re-called the 5' RACE reads with MiXCR. The profile shows over 95,000 distinct CDR3 sequences, 16% of them singletons. What was sequenced was whole blood. The receptors come from an adult who was a healthcare worker with PCR-confirmed SARS-CoV-2 infection or an uninfected control (not recorded which). The CDR3 runs from the conserved cysteine through the conserved F or W. D genes are given only for firm matches. Clone size is stated in some rows and not others, as once, few, many or a class when expanded.

j_call d_call clone_size v_call cdr3_nt cdr3_aa
TRBJ2-5 NA NA TRBV18 TGTGCCAGCTCACCACAGAGTCGATTTCAAGAGACCCAGTACTTC CASSPQSRFQETQYF
TRBJ1-5 NA many TRBV20-1 TGCAGTGCTCCCCCGTTGTTGGGGTCTGCCCAGCCCCAGCATTTT CSAPPLLGSAQPQHF
TRBJ2-7 NA few TRBV10-3 TGTGCCATCGGGGGCGCCGGGTACGAGCAGTACTTC CAIGGAGYEQYF
TRBJ1-4 TRBD1 NA TRBV5-1 TGCGCCAGCAGCTCACAGGGGCAGTCTAATGAAAAACTGTTTTTT CASSSQGQSNEKLFF
TRBJ2-1 NA NA TRBV19 TGTGCCAGTGGATACGGAGTAGTCGAGCAGTTCTTC CASGYGVVEQFF
TRBJ1-3 TRBD1 many TRBV27 TGTGCCAGCAGTCCGACAGGGAGGGGTTGGGCCCCTGGAAACACCATATATTTT CASSPTGRGWAPGNTIYF
TRBJ1-2 NA NA TRBV7-2 TGTGCCAGCAGCTTCCACGGGTATGGCTACACCTTC CASSFHGYGYTF
TRBJ1-1 NA NA TRBV27 TGTGCCAGCAGCCAAGGGTTTGAAGCTTTCTTT CASSQGFEAFF
TRBJ2-1 TRBD1 many TRBV18 TGTGCCAGCTCTCAACAGGGGAACTACGACAATGAGCAGTTCTTC CASSQQGNYDNEQFF
TRBJ2-1 TRBD2 few TRBV6-2/TRBV6-3 TGTGCCAGCAGTTACCCACCCTTAGCGGGGCCCTACAATGAGCAGTTCTTC CASSYPPLAGPYNEQFF
TRBJ1-4 TRBD1 few TRBV2 TGTGCCAGCAGTGAGGTTGACAGGGTGGAAAAACTGTTTTTT CASSEVDRVEKLFF
TRBJ1-4 NA NA TRBV29-1 TGCAGCGTTGAAGTAGGGGAAAAACTGTTTTTT CSVEVGEKLFF
TRBJ2-7 TRBD2 NA TRBV28 TGTGCCAGCAGTAGCGGGATTGTCTACGAGCAGTACTTC CASSSGIVYEQYF
TRBJ2-5 TRBD2 NA TRBV7-9 TGTGCCAGCAGCTGGACCTGGACTAGCAGTATACAAGAGACCCAGTACTTC CASSWTWTSSIQETQYF
TRBJ2-3 NA NA TRBV5-4 TGTGCCAGCAGCCGGGACCCCCTAAGCACAGATACGCAGTATTTT CASSRDPLSTDTQYF
TRBJ1-2 TRBD1 few TRBV7-2 TGTGCCAGCAGCTCGCTAACAGGGGGCTATGGCTACACCTTC CASSSLTGGYGYTF
TRBJ2-7 TRBD2 few TRBV11-2 TGTGCCAGCAGCTCTAGCGGGCCATCCTACGAGCAGTACTTC CASSSSGPSYEQYF
TRBJ2-7 NA NA TRBV28 TGTGCCAGCAGTTTTGCGATCGGCGAGCAGTACTTT CASSFAIGEQYF
TRBJ2-3 NA few TRBV5-1 TGCGCCAGCAGCGGTACAAACTCGGATACGCAGTATTTT CASSGTNSDTQYF
TRBJ2-3 NA few TRBV5-6 TGTGCCAGCAGCTTATTAGGAGGGGGCCGCACAGATACGCAGTATTTT CASSLLGGGRTDTQYF
TRBJ2-2 NA few TRBV6-5 TGTGCCAGCAGGCGTGGCGTACCGAACACCGGGGAGCTGTTTTTT CASRRGVPNTGELFF
TRBJ1-5 NA few TRBV4-2 TGTGCCAGCAGCCGCAGCCTAGACCAGCCCCAGCTTTTT CASSRSLDQPQLF
TRBJ2-3 NA few TRBV7-2 TGTGCCAGCAGCTTGCAGGGTTGGACAGATACGCAGTATTTT CASSLQGWTDTQYF
TRBJ2-7 NA NA TRBV6-5 TGTGCCAGCAGTTTTCAGGGTAGATACGAGCAGTACTTC CASSFQGRYEQYF
TRBJ2-3 NA few TRBV7-2 TGTGCCAGCAGCTTAAGACAGCGCACAGATACGCAGTATTTT CASSLRQRTDTQYF
TRBJ2-2 NA NA TRBV7-8 TGTGCCAGCAGCTTAGACTGGCGGAACACCGGGGAGCTGTTTTTT CASSLDWRNTGELFF
TRBJ2-7 NA few TRBV5-1 TGCGCCAGCAGCCGTACCCAGGGCGGGGCCCACTACGAGCAGTACTTC CASSRTQGGAHYEQYF
TRBJ2-7 NA many TRBV4-2 TGTGCCAGCAGCCAAGATCCGGGCTGGGGGGCCTACGAGCAGTACTTC CASSQDPGWGAYEQYF
TRBJ1-2 NA few TRBV27 TGTGCCAGCAGTCCCCAATCCCAAGGGATAGACTCCTCTTATGGCTACACCTTC CASSPQSQGIDSSYGYTF
TRBJ2-7 NA few TRBV29-1 TGCAGCGTTGACAGGCTTGGCGAGCAGTACTTC CSVDRLGEQYF
TRBJ2-7 NA NA TRBV20-1 TGCAGTGCTAACCGGGACGGCTCCTACGAGCAGTACTTC CSANRDGSYEQYF
TRBJ1-2 NA few TRBV6-6 TGTGCCAGCACCATTTATAGCGGGCAGCTCTATAACTATGGCTACACCTTC CASTIYSGQLYNYGYTF
TRBJ1-2 NA NA TRBV11-2 TGTGCCAGCAGCTTAGGGGGGGCGGACGGCTACACCTTC CASSLGGADGYTF
TRBJ2-2 TRBD1 NA TRBV2 TGTGCCAGCAGGCTGACAGGGGGGCGAATCGGGGAGCTGTTTTTT CASRLTGGRIGELFF
TRBJ2-5 NA NA TRBV5-1 TGCGCCAGCAGCAGCGCCGGGACTGGCGAAGAGACCCAGTACTTC CASSSAGTGEETQYF
TRBJ2-3 NA many TRBV7-6 TGTGCCAGCAGCCCCCGAGTAGGGGGCACAGATACGCAGTATTTT CASSPRVGGTDTQYF
TRBJ2-7 NA NA TRBV7-2 TGTGCCAGCAGCTTAGGGGGGGACATAGCCTACGAGCAGTACTTC CASSLGGDIAYEQYF
TRBJ1-1 NA NA TRBV5-1 TGCGCCAGCAGCTTGGTGGCAGGGGAAGATGAAGCTTTCTTT CASSLVAGEDEAFF
TRBJ2-2 NA NA TRBV12-5 TGTGCTAGTGGTTTGGTTATTTCGTCGGGGAGAGACACCGGGGAGCTGTTTTTT CASGLVISSGRDTGELFF
TRBJ2-2 NA NA TRBV10-1 TGCGCCAGCAGTGAGTCCACTAGAGGCTTTGACGCCGGGGAGCTGTTTTTT CASSESTRGFDAGELFF
TRBJ2-1 NA few TRBV30 TGTGCCTGGAGTGCGACAGTCCCCTACAATGAGCAGTTCTTC CAWSATVPYNEQFF
TRBJ1-5 NA NA TRBV19 TGTGCCTCCCTGGCAGCCACCATGCGACTGCATTTT CASLAATMRLHF
TRBJ1-1 NA many TRBV5-4 TGTGCCAGCAGATATACCCAGGGAGAAGCTTTCTTT CASRYTQGEAFF
TRBJ2-1 NA NA TRBV5-8 TGTGCCAGCAGCTTCAGGAGGACAGTCCATGAGCAGTTCTTC CASSFRRTVHEQFF
TRBJ2-7 TRBD1 NA TRBV11-2 TGTGCCAGCAGCTCCCCGACAGGGGTATACACCTACGAGCAGTACTTC CASSSPTGVYTYEQYF
TRBJ2-2 NA medium-sized TRBV28 TGTGCCAGCATTCGGGAGACTTCGAACACCGGGGAGCTGTTTTTT CASIRETSNTGELFF
TRBJ2-7 NA NA TRBV29-1 TGCAGCGTACCCATTGAAGGGGACATCTACGAGCAGTACTTC CSVPIEGDIYEQYF